The rows below give T cell receptor beta chains drawn from one sample of a study of T cell changes during pregnancy in multiple sclerosis. TCRdb keeps only in-frame clones here, not all; method: immunoSEQ multiplex PCR. The profile covers more than 14,000 clones, with approximately 86% appearing a single time and about a fifth taken by the ten largest. Sequencing used CD8+ T cells from peripheral blood mononuclear cells, obtained in the first trimester of pregnancy. The receptors come from a female donor with multiple sclerosis, enrolled in a pregnancy study. CDR3s include the opening cysteine and the closing phenylalanine or tryptophan. The D gene is left open where the match is weak. Not all rows give a size; the values are once, few, many and, for expanded clones, a class.

d_call	v_call	j_call	clone_size	cdr3_aa	cdr3_nt
TRBD1	TRBV27	TRBJ2-1	.	CASSISTGVVWNEQFF	TGTGCCAGCAGTATTTCGACAGGGGTGGTTTGGAATGAGCAGTTCTTC
.	TRBV27	TRBJ2-3	.	CASSRRDRFDTQYF	TGTGCCAGCAGCCGTAGAGACAGGTTTGATACGCAGTATTTT
TRBD2	TRBV4-2	TRBJ2-5	.	CASSQEVAGAFDGLEETQYF	TGTGCCAGCAGCCAAGAGGTAGCGGGGGCTTTCGATGGTTTGGAAGAGACCCAGTACTTC
TRBD2	TRBV7-8	TRBJ2-3	once	CASIVSGGREDTQYF	TGTGCCAGCATCGTGAGCGGGGGGCGGGAAGATACGCAGTATTTT
TRBD2	TRBV7-3	TRBJ2-1	.	CASSPRGSGIVNEQFF	TGTGCCAGCAGCCCCAGGGGTAGCGGGATAGTCAATGAGCAGTTCTTC
.	TRBV13	TRBJ2-7	.	CASSSQGGEQYF	TGTGCCAGCAGCTCACAGGGTGGCGAGCAGTACTTC
TRBD2	TRBV4-1	TRBJ2-3	.	CASSIAGGIDTQYF	TGCGCCAGCAGCATAGCGGGGGGCATTGATACGCAGTATTTT
TRBD1	TRBV7-6	TRBJ2-7	.	CASSSRTGQIYEQYF	TGTGCCAGCAGCTCCCGGACAGGGCAGATCTACGAGCAGTACTTC
.	TRBV2	TRBJ1-5	.	CASSDSGGQPQHF	TGTGCCAGCAGTGACTCGGGGGGACAGCCCCAGCATTTT
.	TRBV20-1	TRBJ1-1	.	CSAFRGTEAFF	TGCAGTGCTTTCAGGGGTACTGAAGCTTTCTTT
.	TRBV7-9	TRBJ2-1	.	CASSLGVVEQFF	TGTGCCAGCAGCTTAGGCGTGGTTGAGCAGTTCTTC
.	TRBV9	TRBJ2-3	.	CASSVSGTSTDTQYF	TGTGCCAGCAGCGTCAGCGGTACTAGCACAGATACGCAGTATTTT
TRBD1	TRBV28	TRBJ1-5	.	CASSSTRQGLSNQPQHF	TGTGCCAGCAGTTCCACTAGACAGGGACTTAGCAATCAGCCCCAGCATTTT
.	TRBV4-1	TRBJ1-1	.	CASSFQDKAFF	TGCGCCAGCAGCTTTCAGGACAAAGCTTTCTTT
.	TRBV11-2	TRBJ2-1	.	CASSLEAGRRFTEQFF	TGTGCCAGCAGCTTAGAGGCCGGGAGACGGTTTACTGAGCAGTTCTTC
TRBD2	TRBV6-6	TRBJ2-7	.	CASHDAGVPYEQYF	TGTGCCAGCCATGATGCGGGAGTCCCCTACGAGCAGTACTTC